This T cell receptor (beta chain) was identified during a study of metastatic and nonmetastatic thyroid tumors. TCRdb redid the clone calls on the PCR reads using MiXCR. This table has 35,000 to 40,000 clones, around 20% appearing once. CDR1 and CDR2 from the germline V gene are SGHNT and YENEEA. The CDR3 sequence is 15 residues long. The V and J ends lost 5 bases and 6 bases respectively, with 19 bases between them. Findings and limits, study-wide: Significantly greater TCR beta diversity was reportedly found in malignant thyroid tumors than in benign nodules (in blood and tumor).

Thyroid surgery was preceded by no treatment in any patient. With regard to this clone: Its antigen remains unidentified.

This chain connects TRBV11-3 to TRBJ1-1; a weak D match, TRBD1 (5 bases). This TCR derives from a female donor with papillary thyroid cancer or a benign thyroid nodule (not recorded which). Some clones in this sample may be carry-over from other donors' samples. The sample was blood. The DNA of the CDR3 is TGTGCCAGCAGCACCGTGGGGGAGGTTTTCGCTGAAGCTTTCTTT. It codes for CASSTVGEVFAEAFF.